This is a list of T cell receptor beta chains from one sample in a study of technical replicates of blood from a few donors. Sequencing used immunoSEQ multiplex PCR; TCRdb keeps in-frame clones, though not all of them. This sample yields 75,000 to 100,000 clones, of which 90% to 95% are seen a single time; about 0.39% belongs to the top ten. The material sequenced was T cells isolated from PBMCs. Receptors originate from a human donor in good health. Each CDR3 is given with its conserved first and last residue. The D gene is left open where the match is weak. The size of a clone is reported for some rows only, either as once, few or many, or as a class for expanded clones.

j_call: TRBJ2-7
v_call: TRBV28
d_call: .
clone_size: .
cdr3_nt: TGTGCCAGCAGTTTAACATCCTACGAGCAGTACTTC
cdr3_aa: CASSLTSYEQYF

j_call: TRBJ1-1
v_call: TRBV30
d_call: .
clone_size: .
cdr3_nt: TGTGCCTGGAGTGACAGTGAGTTTGAAGCTTTCTTT
cdr3_aa: CAWSDSEFEAFF

j_call: TRBJ2-3
v_call: TRBV6-5
d_call: TRBD1
clone_size: few
cdr3_nt: TGTGCCAGCAGTTATTACCCCGACAGGGTTCATGATACGCAGTATTTT
cdr3_aa: CASSYYPDRVHDTQYF

j_call: TRBJ1-5
v_call: TRBV6-1
d_call: .
clone_size: once
cdr3_nt: TGTGCCAGCAGTGAAGCGGTGAGGGTGGGTCAGCCCCAGCATTTT
cdr3_aa: CASSEAVRVGQPQHF

j_call: TRBJ2-7
v_call: TRBV19
d_call: .
clone_size: .
cdr3_nt: TGTGCCTCAAAAGGAGAGTCCTCCTACGAGCAGTACTTC
cdr3_aa: CASKGESSYEQYF

j_call: TRBJ2-7
v_call: TRBV19
d_call: TRBD2
clone_size: .
cdr3_nt: TGTGCCAGTGGACTAGCGGGAGGGCCGGGCTACGAGCAGTACTTC
cdr3_aa: CASGLAGGPGYEQYF

j_call: TRBJ1-4
v_call: TRBV21-1
d_call: .
clone_size: once
cdr3_nt: TGTGCCAGCAGGAGACAGTCCCTTAATGAAAAACTGTTTTTT
cdr3_aa: CASRRQSLNEKLFF

j_call: TRBJ2-5
v_call: TRBV15
d_call: TRBD1
clone_size: .
cdr3_nt: TGTGCCACCGCGTACAGGGGGCACCAAGAGACCCAGTACTTC
cdr3_aa: CATAYRGHQETQYF

j_call: TRBJ1-5
v_call: TRBV7-2
d_call: TRBD1
clone_size: .
cdr3_nt: TGTGCCAGCAGCTTAGAGGGACAGAACAATCAGCCCCAGCATTTT
cdr3_aa: CASSLEGQNNQPQHF

j_call: TRBJ2-2
v_call: TRBV7-3
d_call: TRBD1
clone_size: .
cdr3_nt: TGTGCCAGCAGCAGGGACAGCGCGAACACCGGGGAGCTGTTTTTT
cdr3_aa: CASSRDSANTGELFF

j_call: TRBJ1-2
v_call: TRBV7-2
d_call: TRBD1
clone_size: .
cdr3_nt: TGTGCCAGCAGCCCGCCCGACGGGGACAGACGAGATGGCTACACCTTC
cdr3_aa: CASSPPDGDRRDGYTF